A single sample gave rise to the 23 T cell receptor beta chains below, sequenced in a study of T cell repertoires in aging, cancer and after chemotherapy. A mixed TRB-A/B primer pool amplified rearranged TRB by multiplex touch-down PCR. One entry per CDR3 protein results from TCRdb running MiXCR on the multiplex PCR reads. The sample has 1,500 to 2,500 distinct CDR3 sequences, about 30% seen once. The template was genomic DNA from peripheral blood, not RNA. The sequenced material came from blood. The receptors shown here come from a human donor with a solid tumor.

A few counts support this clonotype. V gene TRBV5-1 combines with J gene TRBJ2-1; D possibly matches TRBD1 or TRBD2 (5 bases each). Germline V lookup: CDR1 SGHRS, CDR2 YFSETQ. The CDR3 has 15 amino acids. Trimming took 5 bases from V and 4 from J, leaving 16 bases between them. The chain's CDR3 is CASSSFGDPYNEQFF. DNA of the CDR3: TGCGCCAGCAGTTCCTTTGGGGACCCGTACAATGAGCAGTTCTTC.

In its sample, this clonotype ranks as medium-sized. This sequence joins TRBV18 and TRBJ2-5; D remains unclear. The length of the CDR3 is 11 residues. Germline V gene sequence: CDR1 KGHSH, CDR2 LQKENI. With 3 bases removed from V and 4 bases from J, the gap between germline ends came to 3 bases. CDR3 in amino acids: CASSPGETQYF. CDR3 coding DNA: TGTGCCAGCTCACCGGGAGAGACCCAGTACTTC.

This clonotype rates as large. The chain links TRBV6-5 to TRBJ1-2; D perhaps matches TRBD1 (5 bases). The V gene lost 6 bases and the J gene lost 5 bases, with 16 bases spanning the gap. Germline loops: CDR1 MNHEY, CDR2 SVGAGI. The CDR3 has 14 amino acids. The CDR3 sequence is CASSTGGGWYGYTF. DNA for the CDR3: TGTGCCAGCAGCACCGGGGGGGGGTGGTATGGCTACACCTTC.

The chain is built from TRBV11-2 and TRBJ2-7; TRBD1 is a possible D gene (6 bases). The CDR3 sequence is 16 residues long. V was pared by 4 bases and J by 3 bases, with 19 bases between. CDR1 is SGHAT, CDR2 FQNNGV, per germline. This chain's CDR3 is CASSYNQGNAGYEQYF. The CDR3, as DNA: TGTGCCAGCAGCTATAATCAGGGGAACGCGGGCTACGAGCAGTACTTC.

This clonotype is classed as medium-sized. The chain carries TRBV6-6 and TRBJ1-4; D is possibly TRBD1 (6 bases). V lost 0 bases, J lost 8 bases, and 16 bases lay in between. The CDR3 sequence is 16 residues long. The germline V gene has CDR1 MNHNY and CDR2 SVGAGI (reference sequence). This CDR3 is CASSYSTAGDGEKLFF. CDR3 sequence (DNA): TGTGCCAGCAGTTACTCGACGGCAGGGGACGGGGAAAAACTGTTTTTT.

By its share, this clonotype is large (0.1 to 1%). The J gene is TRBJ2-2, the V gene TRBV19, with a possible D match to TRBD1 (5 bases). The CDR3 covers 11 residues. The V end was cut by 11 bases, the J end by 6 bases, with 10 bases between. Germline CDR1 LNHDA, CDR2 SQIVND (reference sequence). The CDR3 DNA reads TGTGCCTCGTGGGGCGCCGGGGAGCTGTTTTTT. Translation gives CASWGAGELFF. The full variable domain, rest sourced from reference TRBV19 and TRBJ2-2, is DGGITQSPKYLFRKEGQNVTLSCEQNLNHDAMYWYRQDPGQGLRLIYYSQIVNDFQKGDIAEGYSVSREKKESFPLTVTSAQKNPTAFYLCASWGAGELFFGEGSRLTVL.

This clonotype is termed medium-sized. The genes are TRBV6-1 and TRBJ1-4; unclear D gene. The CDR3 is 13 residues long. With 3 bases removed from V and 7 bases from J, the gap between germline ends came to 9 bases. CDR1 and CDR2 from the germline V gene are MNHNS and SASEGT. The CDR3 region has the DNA TGTGCCAGCAGTGAGGTACAGATTGAAAAACTGTTTTTT. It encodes CASSEVQIEKLFF.

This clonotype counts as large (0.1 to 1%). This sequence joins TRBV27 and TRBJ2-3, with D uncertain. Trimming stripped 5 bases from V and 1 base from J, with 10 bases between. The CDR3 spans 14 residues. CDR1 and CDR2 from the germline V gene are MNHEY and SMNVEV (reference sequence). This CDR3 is CASSPAAGTDTQYF. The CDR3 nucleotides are TGTGCCAGCAGTCCCGCGGCCGGCACAGATACGCAGTATTTT.

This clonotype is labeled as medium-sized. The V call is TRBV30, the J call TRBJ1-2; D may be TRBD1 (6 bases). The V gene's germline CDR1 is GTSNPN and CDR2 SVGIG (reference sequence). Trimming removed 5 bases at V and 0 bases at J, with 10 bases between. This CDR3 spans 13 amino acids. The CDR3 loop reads CAWQEGANYGYTF. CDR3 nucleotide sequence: TGTGCCTGGCAGGAGGGGGCTAACTATGGCTACACCTTC.

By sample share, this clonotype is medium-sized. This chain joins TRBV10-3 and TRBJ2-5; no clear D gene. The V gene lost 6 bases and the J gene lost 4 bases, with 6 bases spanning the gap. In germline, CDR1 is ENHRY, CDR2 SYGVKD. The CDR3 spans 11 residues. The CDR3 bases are TGTGCCATCAGCCTACTAGAGACCCAGTACTTC. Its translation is CAISLLETQYF.

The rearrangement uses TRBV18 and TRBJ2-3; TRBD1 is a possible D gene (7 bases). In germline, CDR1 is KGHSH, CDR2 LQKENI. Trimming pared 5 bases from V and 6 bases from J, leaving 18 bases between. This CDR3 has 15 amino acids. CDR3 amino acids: CASSGTEGALDTQYF. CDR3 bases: TGTGCCAGCTCAGGGACGGAGGGGGCGCTTGATACGCAGTATTTT.

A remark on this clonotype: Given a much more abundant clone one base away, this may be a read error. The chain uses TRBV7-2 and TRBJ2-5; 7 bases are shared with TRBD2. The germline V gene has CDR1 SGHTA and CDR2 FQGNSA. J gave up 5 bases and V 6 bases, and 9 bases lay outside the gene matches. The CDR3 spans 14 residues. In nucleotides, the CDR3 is TGTGCCAGCAGTCGCAGGGAGGGTCTGGAGACCCAGTACTTC. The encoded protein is CASSRREGLETQYF.

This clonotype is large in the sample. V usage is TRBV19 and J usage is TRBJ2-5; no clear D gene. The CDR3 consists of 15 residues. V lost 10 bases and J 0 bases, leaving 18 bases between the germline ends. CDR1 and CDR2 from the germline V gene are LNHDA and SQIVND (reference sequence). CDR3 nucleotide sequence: TGTGCCACTTCCCCCACAGCCCTCTACCAAGAGACCCAGTACTTC. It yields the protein CATSPTALYQETQYF.

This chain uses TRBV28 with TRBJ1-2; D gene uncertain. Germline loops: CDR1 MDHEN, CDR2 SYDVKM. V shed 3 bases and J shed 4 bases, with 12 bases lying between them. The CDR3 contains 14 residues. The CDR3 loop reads CASSFRKPPYGYTF. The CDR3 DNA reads TGTGCCAGCAGTTTTCGGAAACCCCCCTATGGCTACACCTTC.

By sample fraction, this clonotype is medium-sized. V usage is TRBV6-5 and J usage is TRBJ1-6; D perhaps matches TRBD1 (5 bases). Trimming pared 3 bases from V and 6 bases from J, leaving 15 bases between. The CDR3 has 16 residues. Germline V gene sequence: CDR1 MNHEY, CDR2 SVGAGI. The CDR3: CASSYGWGRTNSPLHF. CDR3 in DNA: TGTGCCAGCAGTTATGGGTGGGGACGTACTAATTCACCCCTCCACTTT.

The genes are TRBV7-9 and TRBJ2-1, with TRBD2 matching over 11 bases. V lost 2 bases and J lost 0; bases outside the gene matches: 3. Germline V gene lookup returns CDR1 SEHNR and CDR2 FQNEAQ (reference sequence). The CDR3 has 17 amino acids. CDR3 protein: CASSLSSGGTSYNEQFF. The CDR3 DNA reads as TGTGCCAGCAGCTTATCTAGCGGGGGGACCTCCTACAATGAGCAGTTCTTC.

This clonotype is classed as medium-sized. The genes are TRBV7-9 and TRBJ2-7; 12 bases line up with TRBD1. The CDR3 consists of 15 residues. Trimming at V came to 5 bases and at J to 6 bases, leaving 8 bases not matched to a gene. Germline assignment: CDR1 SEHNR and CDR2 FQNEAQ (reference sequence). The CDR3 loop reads CASSPAGTGGREQYF. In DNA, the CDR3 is TGTGCCAGCAGCCCTGCCGGGACAGGGGGCCGCGAGCAGTACTTC. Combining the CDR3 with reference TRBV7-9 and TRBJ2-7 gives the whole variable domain DTGVSQNPRHKITKRGQNVTFRCDPISEHNRLYWYRQTLGQGPEFLTYFQNEAQLEKSRLLSDRFSAERPKGSFSTLEIQRTEQGDSAMYLCASSPAGTGGREQYFGPGTRLTVT.

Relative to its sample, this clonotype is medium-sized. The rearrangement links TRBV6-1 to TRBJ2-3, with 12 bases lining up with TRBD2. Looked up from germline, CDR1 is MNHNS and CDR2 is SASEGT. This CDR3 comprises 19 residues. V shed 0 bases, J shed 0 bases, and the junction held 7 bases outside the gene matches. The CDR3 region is CASSEAETSGGGSTDTQYF. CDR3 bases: TGTGCCAGCAGTGAAGCGGAGACTAGCGGGGGCGGGAGCACAGATACGCAGTATTTT.

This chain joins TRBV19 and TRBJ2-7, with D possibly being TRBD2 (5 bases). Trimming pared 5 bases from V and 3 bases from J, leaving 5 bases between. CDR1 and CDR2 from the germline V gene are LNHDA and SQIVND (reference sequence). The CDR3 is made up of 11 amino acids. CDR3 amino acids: CASSGSYEQYF. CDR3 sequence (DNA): TGTGCCAGTAGTGGGAGCTACGAGCAGTACTTC.

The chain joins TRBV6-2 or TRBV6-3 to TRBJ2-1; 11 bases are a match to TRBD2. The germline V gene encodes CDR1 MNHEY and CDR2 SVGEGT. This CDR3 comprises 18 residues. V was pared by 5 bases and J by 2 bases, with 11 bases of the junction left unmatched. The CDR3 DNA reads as TGTGCCAGCAGTGTGACTAGCGGGGCCACAACCCCCTACAATGAGCAGTTCTTC. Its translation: CASSVTSGATTPYNEQFF.

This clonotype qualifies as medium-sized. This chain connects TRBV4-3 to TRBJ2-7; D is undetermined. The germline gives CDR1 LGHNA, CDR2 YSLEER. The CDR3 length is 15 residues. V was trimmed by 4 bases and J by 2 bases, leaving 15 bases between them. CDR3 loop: CASSLTYRAPYEQYF. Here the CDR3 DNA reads TGCGCCAGCAGCCTCACTTACCGGGCCCCCTACGAGCAGTACTTC.

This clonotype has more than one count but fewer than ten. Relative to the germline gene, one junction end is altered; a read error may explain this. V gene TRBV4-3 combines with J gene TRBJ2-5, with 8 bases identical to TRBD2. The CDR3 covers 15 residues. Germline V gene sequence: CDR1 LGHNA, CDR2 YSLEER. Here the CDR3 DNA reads TGTGCCAGCAGCCAAGTCCCGGGGGGGCAAGAGACCCAGTACTTC. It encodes CASSQVPGGQETQYF.

As DNA, the CDR3 is TGCAGCGAACTCCCGGGACAGGGGGTGAACATTCAGTACTTC. Translation gives CSELPGQGVNIQYF. This sequence joins TRBV29-1 and TRBJ2-4, with 11 bases that match TRBD1. The CDR3 is 14 residues long. J gave up 7 bases and V 7 bases, and 9 bases lay outside the gene matches. In germline, CDR1 is SQVTM, CDR2 ANQGSEA.